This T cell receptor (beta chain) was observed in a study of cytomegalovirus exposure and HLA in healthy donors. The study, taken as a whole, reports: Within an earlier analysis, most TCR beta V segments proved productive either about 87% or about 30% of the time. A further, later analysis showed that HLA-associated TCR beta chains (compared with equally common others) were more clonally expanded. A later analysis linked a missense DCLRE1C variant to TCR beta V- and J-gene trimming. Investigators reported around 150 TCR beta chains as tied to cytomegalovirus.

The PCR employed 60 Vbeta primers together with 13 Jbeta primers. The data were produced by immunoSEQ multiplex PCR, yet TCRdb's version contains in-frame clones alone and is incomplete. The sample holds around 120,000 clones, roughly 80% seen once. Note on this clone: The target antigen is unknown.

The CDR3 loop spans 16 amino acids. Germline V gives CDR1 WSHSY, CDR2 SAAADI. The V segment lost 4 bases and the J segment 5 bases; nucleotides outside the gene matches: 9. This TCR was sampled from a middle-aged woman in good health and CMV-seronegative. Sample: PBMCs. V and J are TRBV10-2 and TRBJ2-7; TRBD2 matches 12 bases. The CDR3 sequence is CASSAFRLAGVDEQYF. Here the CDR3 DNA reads TGCGCCAGCAGTGCCTTCCGACTAGCGGGAGTAGACGAGCAGTACTTC.